The rows below give T cell receptor beta chains drawn from one sample of a study of identical twins. Each CDR3 protein gets one entry after TCRdb re-called the 5' RACE reads with MiXCR. There are approximately 590,000 distinct CDR3 sequences in the sample; roughly 9.9% occur only once, and under 3.5% lies in the top ten. This same sample was also part of a study on yellow fever vaccine responses in identical twins.

The sample comprised PBMCs. The receptor set was obtained from a woman between 18 and 29 years old in good health. Each CDR3 is given with its conserved first and last residue. The order of the fields is D gene, V gene, J gene, clone size, CDR3 length, CDR3 protein, CDR3 DNA. A D gene is named only where the DNA matches it firmly. Clone size appears in some rows only: once, few, many, or a class for an expanded clone.

d_call: .; v_call: TRBV20-1; j_call: TRBJ2-5; clone_size: .; cdr3_length: 13; cdr3_aa: CSAPRPGRETQYF; cdr3_nt: TGCAGTGCCCCCCGCCCCGGGAGAGAGACCCAGTACTTC
d_call: .; v_call: TRBV11-3; j_call: TRBJ1-1; clone_size: few; cdr3_length: 14; cdr3_aa: CASSLITLKTEAFF; cdr3_nt: TGTGCCAGCAGCTTAATAACGCTCAAAACTGAAGCTTTCTTT
d_call: .; v_call: TRBV25-1; j_call: TRBJ2-7; clone_size: .; cdr3_length: 10; cdr3_aa: CATRLREQYF; cdr3_nt: TGTGCCACCCGCCTGAGGGAGCAGTACTTC
d_call: .; v_call: TRBV11-2; j_call: TRBJ2-3; clone_size: many; cdr3_length: 13; cdr3_aa: CASTPGDTDTQYF; cdr3_nt: TGTGCCAGCACCCCAGGGGACACAGATACGCAGTATTTT
d_call: .; v_call: TRBV6-2/TRBV6-3; j_call: TRBJ2-7; clone_size: few; cdr3_length: 12; cdr3_aa: CASSYSWYEQYF; cdr3_nt: TGTGCCAGCAGTTACTCCTGGTACGAGCAGTACTTC
d_call: .; v_call: TRBV9; j_call: TRBJ2-1; clone_size: .; cdr3_length: 13; cdr3_aa: CASSVWANNEQFF; cdr3_nt: TGTGCCAGCAGCGTGTGGGCTAACAATGAGCAGTTCTTC
d_call: TRBD2; v_call: TRBV4-3; j_call: TRBJ2-1; clone_size: once; cdr3_length: 18; cdr3_aa: CASSQDRRLAALYNEQFF; cdr3_nt: TGCGCCAGCAGCCAAGACAGGAGACTAGCGGCACTATACAATGAGCAGTTCTTC
d_call: TRBD1; v_call: TRBV7-9; j_call: TRBJ2-5; clone_size: few; cdr3_length: 15; cdr3_aa: CASSQQTGGLETQYF; cdr3_nt: TGTGCCAGCAGCCAACAGACAGGGGGCCTGGAGACCCAGTACTTC
d_call: TRBD2; v_call: TRBV6-2/TRBV6-3; j_call: TRBJ2-2; clone_size: .; cdr3_length: 16; cdr3_aa: CASMGLAGVTTGELFF; cdr3_nt: TGTGCCAGCATGGGACTAGCGGGAGTAACGACCGGGGAGCTGTTTTTT
d_call: TRBD2; v_call: TRBV7-2; j_call: TRBJ2-5; clone_size: .; cdr3_length: 15; cdr3_aa: CASSFRTSGGETQYF; cdr3_nt: TGTGCCAGCAGCTTTCGTACTAGCGGGGGAGAGACCCAGTACTTC
d_call: TRBD1; v_call: TRBV27; j_call: TRBJ2-7; clone_size: .; cdr3_length: 14; cdr3_aa: CASRLGQGAGEQYF; cdr3_nt: TGTGCCAGCCGCCTCGGACAGGGGGCTGGCGAGCAGTACTTC
d_call: .; v_call: TRBV5-1; j_call: TRBJ1-1; clone_size: many; cdr3_length: 15; cdr3_aa: CASSDQGHSPTEAFF; cdr3_nt: TGCGCCAGCAGCGACCAAGGACATTCGCCCACTGAAGCTTTCTTT
d_call: .; v_call: TRBV4-3; j_call: TRBJ2-1; clone_size: many; cdr3_length: 16; cdr3_aa: CASSQDRGVFYNEQFF; cdr3_nt: TGCGCCAGCAGCCAAGACAGGGGAGTATTTTACAATGAGCAGTTCTTC
d_call: TRBD2; v_call: TRBV20-1; j_call: TRBJ2-1; clone_size: few; cdr3_length: 16; cdr3_aa: CSAHVTSGGSNNEQFF; cdr3_nt: TGCAGTGCTCACGTGACTAGCGGGGGATCAAACAATGAGCAGTTCTTC
d_call: .; v_call: TRBV30; j_call: TRBJ2-5; clone_size: .; cdr3_length: 16; cdr3_aa: CAWSVERPQMDETQYF; cdr3_nt: TGTGCCTGGAGTGTAGAGCGGCCTCAGATGGACGAGACCCAGTACTTC
d_call: .; v_call: TRBV5-4; j_call: TRBJ1-2; clone_size: .; cdr3_length: 14; cdr3_aa: CASSSGPVPGGYTF; cdr3_nt: TGTGCCAGCAGCTCTGGACCCGTTCCGGGAGGCTACACCTTC
d_call: .; v_call: TRBV7-2; j_call: TRBJ2-7; clone_size: .; cdr3_length: 16; cdr3_aa: CASSLAWGGVIYEQYF; cdr3_nt: TGTGCCAGCAGCTTAGCGTGGGGCGGGGTGATCTACGAGCAGTACTTC
d_call: .; v_call: TRBV7-2; j_call: TRBJ1-4; clone_size: .; cdr3_length: 14; cdr3_aa: CASSFMGPAEKLFF; cdr3_nt: TGTGCCAGCAGCTTCATGGGCCCTGCCGAAAAACTGTTTTTT
d_call: .; v_call: TRBV29-1; j_call: TRBJ1-2; clone_size: many; cdr3_length: 12; cdr3_aa: CSVGHTNYGYTF; cdr3_nt: TGCAGCGTGGGACATACTAACTATGGCTACACCTTC
d_call: TRBD2; v_call: TRBV6-2/TRBV6-3; j_call: TRBJ2-7; clone_size: many; cdr3_length: 15; cdr3_aa: CASSLPSGGAYEQYF; cdr3_nt: TGTGCCAGCAGTCTACCTAGCGGAGGTGCCTACGAGCAGTACTTC
d_call: .; v_call: TRBV7-3; j_call: TRBJ2-4; clone_size: few; cdr3_length: 14; cdr3_aa: CASSPMGGLGIQYF; cdr3_nt: TGTGCCAGCAGCCCTATGGGGGGACTGGGCATTCAGTACTTC
d_call: .; v_call: TRBV5-1; j_call: TRBJ2-1; clone_size: many; cdr3_length: 14; cdr3_aa: CASSLVSGTNEQFF; cdr3_nt: TGCGCCAGCAGCTTGGTGTCCGGGACCAATGAGCAGTTCTTC